This T cell receptor (beta chain) stems from a study of blood T cell repertoires in COVID-19. Turning to the study itself: Collection of acute and convalescent COVID-19 samples took place in the United States, Italy and Spain. In each case, the material was cDNA or gDNA derived from T cells, B-cell-depleted T cells, or PBMCs.

Germline V gene sequence: CDR1 MDHEN, CDR2 SYDVKM. V was shortened by 8 bases and J by 7 bases, with 15 bases between the two germline ends. The CDR3 has 13 amino acids. Source study methods: Counts of nucleated cells, estimated from reference gene primer amplification, were obtained. Clones were read by immunoSEQ multiplex PCR, and TCRdb kept only the in-frame ones, dropping some. The V and J calls and the clone size are those of that table, but D and trimming were determined from the DNA. The table shows more than 200,000 clones, with around 85% occurring only once. Material: peripheral blood. The TCR was taken from a woman in her thirties or forties with active or convalescent COVID-19. The rearrangement joins TRBV28 to TRBJ2-1; maybe TRBD1 (5 bases). CDR3 loop: CASHWGLRNEQFF. The CDR3 DNA follows: TGTGCCAGCCATTGGGGCCTCCGTAATGAGCAGTTCTTC.